These T cell receptor beta chains were read from a single sample in a study of blood T cell repertoires in COVID-19. Profiling relied on immunoSEQ multiplex PCR, and the TCRdb table lists in-frame clones only, not all of them. Of 250,000 to 350,000 clones listed, 90% were seen once; the top ten hold over 3.5%. The sequenced material came from PBMCs or T cells enriched from blood (not recorded which). These receptors originate from a young woman with acute COVID-19. CDR3s include the opening cysteine and the closing phenylalanine or tryptophan. D genes are given only for firm matches. Some rows mark clone size as missing; the rest say once, few, many or name a class of expanded clone.

v_call	j_call	d_call	clone_size	cdr3_aa	cdr3_nt
TRBV10-3	TRBJ1-3	TRBD1	NA	CAIRDTGTGGNTIYF	TGTGCCATCAGAGATACCGGGACAGGGGGAAACACCATATATTTT
TRBV27	TRBJ1-6	TRBD1	NA	CASSLSRRQGHSPLHF	TGTGCCAGCAGTTTATCGAGGCGACAGGGCCATTCACCCCTCCACTTT
TRBV5-1	TRBJ2-3	TRBD2	NA	CASNLAGADTQYF	TGCGCCAGCAATCTAGCGGGAGCGGATACGCAGTATTTT
TRBV6-5	TRBJ1-6	NA	NA	CASSYDAQGNSPLHF	TGTGCCAGCAGTTACGATGCGCAGGGGAATTCACCCCTCCACTTT
TRBV9	TRBJ2-1	NA	NA	CASSVELAGSYNEQFF	TGTGCCAGCAGCGTAGAACTAGCAGGGTCCTACAATGAGCAGTTCTTC
TRBV18	TRBJ1-5	TRBD1	NA	CASSRDRVGQPQHF	TGTGCCAGCTCACGAGACAGGGTGGGACAGCCCCAGCATTTT
TRBV5-1	TRBJ1-1	NA	NA	CASSLGAGPMNTEAFF	TGCGCCAGCAGCTTGGGGGCAGGGCCCATGAACACTGAAGCTTTCTTT
TRBV7-2	TRBJ2-1	TRBD2	NA	CASSLVGTSHNEQFF	TGTGCCAGCAGCTTAGTAGGGACTAGCCACAATGAGCAGTTCTTC
TRBV5-5	TRBJ1-2	TRBD1	NA	CASSLRDRGSIVTF	TGTGCCAGCAGCTTGCGGGACAGGGGCTCGATTGTAACCTTC
TRBV2	TRBJ1-5	NA	NA	CASRNGAGYDQPQHF	TGTGCCAGCAGGAATGGGGCAGGGTACGATCAGCCCCAGCATTTT
TRBV13	TRBJ2-1	TRBD2	NA	CASSLGPGGGVDEQFF	TGTGCCAGCAGCTTAGGCCCTGGCGGGGGGGTTGATGAGCAGTTCTTC
TRBV27	TRBJ1-2	TRBD1	NA	CASKFRDRRGGYTF	TGTGCCAGCAAGTTTCGGGACAGGAGGGGTGGCTACACCTTC
TRBV29-1	TRBJ1-2	NA	few	CSVRLDGYTF	TGCAGCGTCCGACTGGATGGCTACACCTTC
TRBV28	TRBJ2-7	NA	once	CASNILTYEQYF	TGTGCCAGCAACATTCTTACCTACGAGCAGTACTTC
TRBV4-1	TRBJ1-2	TRBD1	NA	CASSQEGGGTGFYGYTF	TGCGCCAGCAGCCAAGAAGGTGGGGGGACAGGCTTCTATGGCTACACCTTC
TRBV2	TRBJ1-1	NA	NA	CASSLGRGANTEAFF	TGTGCCAGCAGCCTAGGGAGGGGGGCCAACACTGAAGCTTTCTTT
TRBV7-2	TRBJ2-6	NA	NA	CATRTTGVSNVLTF	TGTGCCACCAGGACTACAGGGGTCTCTAACGTCCTGACTTTC
TRBV3-1/TRBV3-2	TRBJ2-3	TRBD2	NA	CASSQDSTSGRLHTQYF	TGTGCCAGCAGCCAAGATAGTACTAGCGGGAGGTTACATACGCAGTATTTT
TRBV13	TRBJ1-2	NA	NA	CASSLQGPRGYTF	TGTGCCAGCAGCTTACAGGGGCCCCGAGGCTACACCTTC
TRBV29-1	TRBJ2-2	NA	NA	CSVEPGRGNTGELFF	TGCAGCGTTGAACCGGGCAGGGGGAACACCGGGGAGCTGTTTTTT
TRBV18	TRBJ1-1	NA	few	CASSPPIGQLNTEAFF	TGTGCCAGCTCACCGCCTATCGGACAGTTGAACACTGAAGCTTTCTTT
TRBV28	TRBJ2-1	TRBD2	NA	CASSLRAGGSDEQFF	TGTGCCAGCAGTTTACGTGCGGGAGGGAGCGATGAGCAGTTCTTC
TRBV24-1	TRBJ1-1	NA	NA	CATSDALARGAFF	TGTGCCACCAGTGATGCGCTCGCGAGGGGGGCTTTCTTT
TRBV2	TRBJ1-4	NA	NA	CASRGGTTNEKLFF	TGTGCCAGCAGAGGGGGAACAACTAATGAAAAACTGTTTTTT
TRBV5-1	TRBJ2-1	NA	NA	CASSWGEGDNEQFF	TGCGCCAGCAGTTGGGGGGAAGGCGACAATGAGCAGTTCTTC
TRBV6-5	TRBJ2-7	TRBD2	NA	CASSYSASGGYEQYF	TGTGCCAGCAGTTACTCGGCTAGCGGGGGCTACGAGCAGTACTTC
TRBV3-1/TRBV3-2	TRBJ1-3	NA	NA	CASSQNGPGGDTIYF	TGTGCCAGCAGCCAAAATGGACCGGGGGGAGACACCATATATTTT
TRBV11-3	TRBJ1-5	TRBD1	NA	CASSVGQGGGPQHF	TGTGCCAGCAGCGTAGGACAGGGTGGAGGGCCCCAGCATTTT
TRBV19	TRBJ2-1	TRBD2	NA	CASKPSGSKNEQFF	TGTGCCAGTAAACCTAGCGGGAGTAAGAATGAGCAGTTCTTC
TRBV24-1	TRBJ1-2	NA	NA	CATSDYYGYTF	TGTGCCACCAGTGACTACTATGGCTACACCTTC
TRBV29-1	TRBJ2-2	NA	many	CSVAKPNTGELFF	TGCAGCGTCGCCAAGCCGAACACCGGGGAGCTGTTTTTT
TRBV28	TRBJ1-5	NA	once	CASTGYSNQPQHF	TGTGCCAGCACAGGGTATAGCAATCAGCCCCAGCATTTT
TRBV19	TRBJ2-1	TRBD1	NA	CASSIERGTGGNEQFF	TGTGCCAGTAGTATAGAGAGGGGGACAGGGGGCAATGAGCAGTTCTTC
TRBV9	TRBJ2-7	TRBD2	NA	CASSVGLAVLYEQYF	TGTGCCAGCAGCGTAGGACTAGCGGTCCTCTACGAGCAGTACTTC
TRBV7-9	TRBJ2-7	NA	NA	CASSLSQAYEQYF	TGTGCCAGCAGCTTATCGCAGGCCTACGAGCAGTACTTC
TRBV24-1	TRBJ2-2	TRBD1	NA	CATSDRDRGNTGELFF	TGTGCCACCAGTGATCGGGACAGGGGAAACACCGGGGAGCTGTTTTTT
TRBV9	TRBJ2-1	TRBD1	NA	CASSVGDRVYNEQFF	TGTGCCAGCAGCGTAGGGGACAGGGTCTACAATGAGCAGTTCTTC
TRBV19	TRBJ1-2	TRBD1	NA	CASSPGTGREGGYTF	TGTGCCAGTAGTCCCGGGACAGGGAGGGAGGGAGGCTACACCTTC
TRBV7-9	TRBJ2-3	NA	NA	CASSAPRGGDTQYF	TGTGCCAGCAGCGCTCCCCGGGGTGGGGATACGCAGTATTTT
TRBV7-9	TRBJ2-7	NA	NA	CASSPLGTSYEQYF	TGTGCCAGCAGCCCCCTCGGGACATCCTACGAGCAGTACTTC
TRBV5-6	TRBJ2-4	TRBD2	NA	CASSSSGLAIENIQYF	TGTGCCAGCAGCTCATCGGGACTAGCTATCGAAAACATTCAGTACTTC
TRBV19	TRBJ2-5	NA	NA	CASSATHQETQYF	TGTGCCAGTAGTGCTACCCACCAAGAGACCCAGTACTTC
TRBV19	TRBJ1-4	TRBD1	NA	CASRTQGAIEEKLFF	TGTGCCAGTAGGACACAGGGGGCAATAGAGGAAAAACTGTTTTTT
TRBV29-1	TRBJ1-2	NA	NA	CSVEDYRDGYTF	TGCAGCGTTGAAGATTACAGGGATGGCTACACCTTC
TRBV5-6	TRBJ2-7	NA	once	CASSLSLPREQYF	TGTGCCAGCAGCTTGTCCCTACCTAGGGAGCAGTACTTC
TRBV4-2	TRBJ2-3	NA	NA	CASSQESYLTDTQYF	TGTGCCAGCAGCCAAGAGTCCTACCTAACAGATACGCAGTATTTT
TRBV28	TRBJ2-2	NA	NA	CAGARTGRSGELFF	TGTGCCGGAGCTCGGACGGGGAGGTCCGGGGAGCTGTTTTTT
TRBV28	TRBJ1-1	TRBD1	NA	CASSFQGASTEAFF	TGTGCCAGCAGTTTTCAGGGGGCGAGCACTGAAGCTTTCTTT
TRBV28	TRBJ1-4	NA	NA	CASSGQGRGEKLFF	TGTGCCAGCAGTGGGCAGGGTAGGGGCGAAAAACTGTTTTTT
TRBV5-4	TRBJ2-3	TRBD2	NA	CASSFRLAGNTDTQYF	TGTGCCAGCAGCTTTAGACTAGCGGGGAACACAGATACGCAGTATTTT
TRBV5-1	TRBJ2-3	TRBD2	NA	CASSILSGVTDTQYF	TGCGCCAGCAGCATACTTAGCGGGGTCACAGATACGCAGTATTTT
TRBV9	TRBJ1-4	TRBD1	NA	CASSVDPNDQDRGGNEKLFF	TGTGCCAGCAGCGTAGACCCTAACGACCAGGACAGGGGAGGTAATGAAAAACTGTTTTTT
TRBV10-3	TRBJ1-1	NA	NA	CAISEKRAGQGYRSEAFF	TGTGCCATCAGTGAAAAGCGGGCAGGGCAAGGATATCGAAGTGAAGCTTTCTTT
TRBV9	TRBJ2-3	TRBD1	NA	CASSTWTGLADTQYF	TGTGCCAGCAGCACCTGGACAGGATTAGCAGATACGCAGTATTTT
TRBV30	TRBJ1-5	TRBD1	once	CAWSLTGGGPQHF	TGTGCCTGGAGCCTCACAGGGGGCGGTCCCCAGCATTTT
TRBV27	TRBJ1-2	TRBD1	once	CASSRKPGTVYGYTF	TGTGCCAGCAGTCGCAAACCCGGGACAGTATATGGCTACACCTTC
TRBV7-3	TRBJ2-6	NA	once	CASSPEGHAGANVLTF	TGTGCCAGCAGCCCTGAAGGACACGCTGGGGCCAACGTCCTGACTTTC
TRBV2	TRBJ2-1	NA	NA	CASNPSVYNEQFF	TGTGCCAGCAACCCGTCAGTCTACAATGAGCAGTTCTTC
TRBV27	TRBJ1-5	TRBD1	NA	CASRTGGAGNQPQHF	TGTGCCAGCCGGACAGGGGGCGCGGGCAATCAGCCCCAGCATTTT
TRBV7-2	TRBJ1-3	NA	NA	CASSIQPGGVNTIYF	TGTGCCAGCAGCATACAGCCGGGCGGGGTAAACACCATATATTTT